This TCR beta chain was identified during a study of T-cell memory formation after mild COVID-19. TCR alpha and TCR beta cDNA libraries carrying sample barcodes and UMIs were produced by 5'RACE using constant-segment primers. TCRdb recomputed calls from the 5' RACE reads with MiXCR, one row per CDR3 protein. The table lists around 510,000 distinct CDR3 sequences, 20% to 25% of them singletons. This clonotype was detected ten times or more. Germline V lookup: CDR1 SQVTM, CDR2 ANQGSEA. CDR3 length equals 13 residues. V was shortened by 7 bases and J by 3 bases, with 15 bases between the two germline ends.

The sample was PBMCs or a T cell subset sorted from them (not recorded which). The source of this sequence is an adult woman who had mild COVID-19 (a few samples of this study predate the infection). Cell type and time point are not known. The chain joins TRBV29-1 to TRBJ2-5; D is undetermined. CDR3 sequence reads: CSGSIGSKETQYF. In DNA form, the CDR3 reads TGCAGCGGATCAATTGGGTCTAAAGAGACCCAGTACTTC.